The T cell receptor (beta chain) described here comes from a study of T cell responses to AZD1222 COVID-19 vaccine. General observations from the study: Baseline seropositives among AZD1222 recipients totaled only six or seven. No repertoire was sampled before or during the peak T cell response, only after it. Most donors were white British and more were female, and clonal diversity was possibly underestimated. Spike-specific TCR breadth and depth rose after two AZD1222 doses.

Produced via immunoSEQ multiplex PCR; TCRdb's table is partial and in-frame only. The data contain approximately 140,000 clones, around 90% of them seen just once; the ten biggest clones take up under 4.5%. Points on this clone: Antigen specificity is unknown.

Losses at the gene ends were 2 bases for V and 4 bases for J; bases not matched to a gene: 2. This CDR3 spans 15 amino acids. Germline V CDR1 and CDR2: SGHRS, YFSETQ. This material consisted of peripheral blood, taken 28 days after the second AZD1222 dose. This clonotype was sampled from an adult who received the AZD1222 COVID-19 vaccine. V usage is TRBV5-1 and J usage is TRBJ2-7; 14 bases line up with TRBD2. CDR3 coding DNA: TGCGCCAGCAGCTTAGGGACTAGCGGGGGTTACGAGCAGTACTTC. It translates to CASSLGTSGGYEQYF.